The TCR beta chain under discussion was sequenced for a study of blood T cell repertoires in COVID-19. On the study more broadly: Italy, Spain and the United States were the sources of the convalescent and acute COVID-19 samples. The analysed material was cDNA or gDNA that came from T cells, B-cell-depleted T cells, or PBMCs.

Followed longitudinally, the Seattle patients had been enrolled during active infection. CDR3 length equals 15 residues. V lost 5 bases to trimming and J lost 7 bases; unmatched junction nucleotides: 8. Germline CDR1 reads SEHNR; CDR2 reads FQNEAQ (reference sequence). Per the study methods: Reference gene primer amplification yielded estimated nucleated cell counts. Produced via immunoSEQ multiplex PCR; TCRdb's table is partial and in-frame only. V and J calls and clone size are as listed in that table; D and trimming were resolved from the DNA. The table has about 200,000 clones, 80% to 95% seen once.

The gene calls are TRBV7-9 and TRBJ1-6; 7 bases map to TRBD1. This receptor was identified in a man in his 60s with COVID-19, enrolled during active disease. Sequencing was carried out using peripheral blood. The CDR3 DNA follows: TGTGCCAGCAGCCCCTCCTCGGGACAGAATTCACCCCTCCACTTT. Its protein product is CASSPSSGQNSPLHF.